The next 13 T cell receptor beta chains were all read from a single sample in a study of blood T cell repertoires in COVID-19. Here immunoSEQ multiplex PCR was the method, and the copy in TCRdb shows in-frame clones only, minus some. The data contain 20,000 to 30,000 clones, around 90% of them singletons. Sequences were obtained from peripheral blood. These receptor sequences come from a woman aged 55-69 years with active COVID-19.

This clone was recorded once. CDR3 nucleotide sequence: TGTGCCAGCAGTTTAACAGTTACCAATGAGCAGTTCTTC. This gives the protein CASSLTVTNEQFF. The gene calls are TRBV27 and TRBJ2-1; D is ambiguous. The V gene's germline CDR1 is MNHEY and CDR2 SMNVEV (reference sequence). Trimming removed 2 bases from V and 6 bases from J, with 8 bases in between. The CDR3 covers 13 residues.

The rearrangement links TRBV5-5 to TRBJ1-5; a possible D gene is TRBD1 (6 bases). The CDR3 is made up of 13 amino acids. The V gene lost 4 bases and the J gene lost 5 bases, with 10 bases spanning the gap. Germline CDR1 is SGHKS and CDR2 is YYEKEE (reference sequence). CDR3 sequence: CASSLQGDQPQHF. The CDR3 region has the DNA TGTGCCAGCAGCCTACAGGGCGATCAGCCCCAGCATTTT. The full variable domain, its missing parts supplied by reference TRBV5-5 and TRBJ1-5, is DAGVTQSPTHLIKTRGQQVTLRCSPISGHKSVSWYQQVLGQGPQFIFQYYEKEERGRGNFPDRFSARQFPNYSSELNVNALLLGDSALYLCASSLQGDQPQHFGDGTRLSIL.

The V and J genes are TRBV7-2 and TRBJ2-7, with 11 bases fitting TRBD2. Germline V gene lookup returns CDR1 SGHTA and CDR2 FQGNSA. This CDR3 region has 14 residues. V dropped 5 bases and J dropped 5; count of bases not matched to a gene: 5. CDR3 region: CASSRSGRGHEQYF. CDR3 coding DNA: TGTGCCAGCAGCCGTAGCGGGAGGGGGCACGAGCAGTACTTC.

The CDR3 coding sequence is TGCAGCGCCCGGAGAGACAACACCGGGGAGCTGTTTTTT. Its translation is CSARRDNTGELFF. The chain recombines TRBV29-1 with TRBJ2-2; no clear D. Looked up from germline, CDR1 is SQVTM and CDR2 is ANQGSEA. Trimming removed 7 bases at V and 2 bases at J, with 11 bases between. The CDR3 is made up of 13 amino acids.

The chain combines TRBV18 with TRBJ1-4; TRBD1 matches at 7 bases. The CDR3 totals 13 residues. The J segment lost 6 bases and the V segment lost 6 bases, leaving 4 bases of the junction unmatched. The germline gives CDR1 KGHSH, CDR2 LQKENI. The CDR3 DNA reads TGTGCCAGCTCGACTACAGGGGATGAAAAACTGTTTTTT. Its translation is CASSTTGDEKLFF.

This clone has only one observation. The rearrangement uses TRBV6-1 and TRBJ2-1; D is undetermined. V shed 1 base and J shed 9 bases, with 10 bases lying between them. This CDR3 contains 13 residues. Germline V lookup: CDR1 MNHNS, CDR2 SASEGT. CDR3 sequence (DNA): TGTGCCAGCAGTGAAGTCGCGGTGGGTGAGCAGTTCTTC. Protein product: CASSEVAVGEQFF.

The chain links TRBV5-1 to TRBJ2-1; TRBD2 matches 11 bases. Per the germline V gene, CDR1 is SGHRS and CDR2 is YFSETQ. V dropped 1 base and J dropped 6; count of bases not matched to a gene: 15. The CDR3 loop spans 19 amino acids. CDR3 protein: CASSLTYLAIAGGPNEQFF. The DNA of the CDR3 is TGCGCCAGCAGCTTGACCTACCTCGCGATAGCGGGAGGGCCCAATGAGCAGTTCTTC.

The rearrangement links TRBV27 to TRBJ2-7; D is unresolved. Germline CDR1 and CDR2: MNHEY and SMNVEV (reference sequence). The CDR3 consists of 14 residues. The V end was cut by 5 bases, the J end by 2 bases, with 13 bases between. The CDR3 nucleotides are TGTGCCAGCAGTCCACAGAAAAGAGCCTACGAGCAGTACTTC. Its translation is CASSPQKRAYEQYF.

The chain couples TRBV29-1 to TRBJ2-1; 7 bases match TRBD2. Germline-derived CDR1 and CDR2 are SQVTM and ANQGSEA. The V gene end was trimmed by 4 bases and the J gene end by 1 base; junction bases not matched to a gene: 4. The CDR3 covers 14 residues. The CDR3 loop is CSVVGAGSYNEQFF. The DNA for the CDR3 is TGCAGCGTTGTTGGAGCGGGGTCCTACAATGAGCAGTTCTTC.

This chain links TRBV19 with TRBJ1-2; 7 nucleotides line up with TRBD1. Germline V gene lookup returns CDR1 LNHDA and CDR2 SQIVND (reference sequence). The CDR3 contains 17 residues. V shed 5 bases, J shed 0 bases, and the junction held 12 bases outside the gene matches. CDR3 sequence reads: CASSPRQGVPSNYGYTF. For the CDR3, the DNA is TGTGCCAGTAGTCCCCGACAGGGCGTACCATCTAACTATGGCTACACCTTC.

The J gene is TRBJ2-7, the V gene TRBV28; D uncertain. V shed 6 bases and J shed 5 bases, with 11 bases lying between them. This CDR3 has 12 residues. Germline values: CDR1 MDHEN, CDR2 SYDVKM. CDR3 amino acids: CASSLWPDEQYF. For the CDR3, the DNA is TGTGCCAGCAGCCTCTGGCCTGACGAGCAGTACTTC. The complete variable domain, with remaining parts taken from reference TRBV28 and TRBJ2-7, reads DVKVTQSSRYLVKRTGEKVFLECVQDMDHENMFWYRQDPGLGLRLIYFSYDVKMKEKGDIPEGYSVSREKKERFSLILESASTNQTSMYLCASSLWPDEQYFGPGTRLTVT.

This chain links TRBV10-3 with TRBJ1-1, with a tentative D call TRBD1 (6 bases). The CDR3 extends over 14 amino acids. Between the trimmed V and J ends, which lost 6 bases and 1 base, there was a span of 12 bases. The germline gives CDR1 ENHRY, CDR2 SYGVKD. In DNA form, the CDR3 reads TGTGCCATCAGAGGCAGGGGCGGGAACACTGAAGCTTTCTTT. It translates to CAIRGRGGNTEAFF.

V and J are TRBV18 and TRBJ1-1; TRBD1 is a possible D gene (6 bases). From germline, CDR1 is KGHSH and CDR2 LQKENI. V dropped 2 bases and J dropped 11 bases, with 12 bases sitting between them. The length of the CDR3 is 12 residues. CDR3 residues: CASSPGGAEAFF. As DNA, the CDR3 is TGTGCCAGCTCACCAGGGGGGGCCGAGGCTTTCTTT.